A selection of T cell receptor beta chains follows, all from one sample in a study of technical replicates of blood from several donors. TCRdb's copy holds only in-frame clones and misses some; the assay was immunoSEQ multiplex PCR. The table lists roughly 65,000 clones, over 70% of them singletons, with around 4.6% in the top ten. The sample comprised PBMCs. These receptors all come from a human donor in good health. Some clones in this sample may be carry-over from other donors' samples. CDR3s include the opening cysteine and the closing phenylalanine or tryptophan. The order of the fields is V gene, D gene, J gene, clone size, CDR3 DNA, CDR3 protein. The D gene is left open where the match is weak. Not every row has a clone size; where given, it reads once, few, many or a size class.

V: TRBV4-1
D: .
J: TRBJ2-3
size: .
DNA: TGCGCCAGCAGCCAACAACTTACCGCCGGTATGGATACGCAGTATTTT
CDR3: CASSQQLTAGMDTQYF

V: TRBV19
D: TRBD1
J: TRBJ1-2
size: .
DNA: TGTGCCAGTTTTATTGGGACAGGGCCCAATGGCTACACCTTC
CDR3: CASFIGTGPNGYTF

V: TRBV30
D: TRBD1
J: TRBJ1-2
size: .
DNA: TGTGCCTGGAGTGCCGGGACAGGGGATGGCTACACCTTC
CDR3: CAWSAGTGDGYTF

V: TRBV7-2
D: TRBD2
J: TRBJ2-1
size: .
DNA: TGTGCCAGCAGCGGACTAGCGGGAGGGATTGAGCAGTTCTTC
CDR3: CASSGLAGGIEQFF

V: TRBV9
D: .
J: TRBJ2-6
size: .
DNA: TGTGCCAGCAGCAGCCCCAGGGTGTCTCAACGTGGGGCCAACGTCCTGACTTTC
CDR3: CASSSPRVSQRGANVLTF

V: TRBV5-6
D: .
J: TRBJ2-7
size: .
DNA: TGTGCCAGCAGCCACGTAGGGGACTACGAGCAGTACTTC
CDR3: CASSHVGDYEQYF

V: TRBV5-6
D: TRBD1
J: TRBJ2-7
size: once
DNA: TGTGCCAGCACCTGGGACAGGGGGCTATACGAGCAGTACTTC
CDR3: CASTWDRGLYEQYF

V: TRBV19
D: TRBD2
J: TRBJ2-7
size: .
DNA: TGTGCCAGTACCCGGACTAGCGGAACCTACGAGCAGTACTTC
CDR3: CASTRTSGTYEQYF

V: TRBV12-5
D: .
J: TRBJ2-3
size: .
DNA: TGTGCTAGTGGCTATGGGGCCAGCACAGATACGCAGTATTTT
CDR3: CASGYGASTDTQYF

V: TRBV6-5
D: .
J: TRBJ2-5
size: .
DNA: TGTGCCAGCAGCCGAGGGGGGGCCGTCGAGACCCAGTACTTC
CDR3: CASSRGGAVETQYF

V: TRBV11-2
D: TRBD2
J: TRBJ2-7
size: .
DNA: TGTGCCAGCAGCTCCCCCGGGGGGGGCCTTTACGAGCAGTACTTC
CDR3: CASSSPGGGLYEQYF

V: TRBV5-1
D: TRBD1
J: TRBJ2-7
size: .
DNA: TGCGCCAGCAGCCAAGGACAGGGCCCGCAGGAGCAGTACTTC
CDR3: CASSQGQGPQEQYF

V: TRBV9
D: .
J: TRBJ1-1
size: .
DNA: TGTGCCAGCAGCGTGGGCCCTACAGGGCCGAACACTGAAGCTTTCTTT
CDR3: CASSVGPTGPNTEAFF